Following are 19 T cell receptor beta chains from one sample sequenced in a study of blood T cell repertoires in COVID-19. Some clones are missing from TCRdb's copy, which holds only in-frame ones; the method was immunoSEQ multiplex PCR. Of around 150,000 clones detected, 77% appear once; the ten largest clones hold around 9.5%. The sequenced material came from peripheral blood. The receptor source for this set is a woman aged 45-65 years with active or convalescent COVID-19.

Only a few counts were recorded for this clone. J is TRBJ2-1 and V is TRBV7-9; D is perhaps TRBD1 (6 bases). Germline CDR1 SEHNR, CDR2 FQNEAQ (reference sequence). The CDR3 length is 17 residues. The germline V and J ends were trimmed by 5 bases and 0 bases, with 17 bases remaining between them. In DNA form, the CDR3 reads TGTGCCAGCAGCCCCCCAGGGGACGGACGCTCCTACAATGAGCAGTTCTTC. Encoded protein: CASSPPGDGRSYNEQFF.

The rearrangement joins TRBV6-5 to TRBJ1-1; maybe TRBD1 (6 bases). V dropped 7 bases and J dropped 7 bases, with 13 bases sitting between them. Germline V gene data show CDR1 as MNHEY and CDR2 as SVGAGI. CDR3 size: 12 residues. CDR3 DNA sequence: TGTGCCAGCATCTCACAGGGAAATGAAGCTTTCTTT. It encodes CASISQGNEAFF.

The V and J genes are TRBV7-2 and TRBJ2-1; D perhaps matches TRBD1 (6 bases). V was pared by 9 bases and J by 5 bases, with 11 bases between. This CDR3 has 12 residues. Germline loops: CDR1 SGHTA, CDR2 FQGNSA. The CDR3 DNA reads TGTGCCAGTCCGGGACACAACAATGAGCAGTTCTTC. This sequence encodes CASPGHNNEQFF. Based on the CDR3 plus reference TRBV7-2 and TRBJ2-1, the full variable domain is GAGVSQSPSNKVTEKGKDVELRCDPISGHTALYWYRQSLGQGLEFLIYFQGNSAPDKSGLPSDRFSAERTGGSVSTLTIQRTQQEDSAVYLCASPGHNNEQFFGPGTRLTVL.

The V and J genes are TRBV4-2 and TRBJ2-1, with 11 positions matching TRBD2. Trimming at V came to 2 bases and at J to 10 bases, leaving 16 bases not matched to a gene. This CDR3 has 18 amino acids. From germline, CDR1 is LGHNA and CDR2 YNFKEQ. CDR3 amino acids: CASSQKLILAGGTSEQFF. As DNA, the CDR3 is TGTGCCAGCAGCCAAAAACTTATCCTAGCGGGAGGAACATCCGAGCAGTTCTTC.

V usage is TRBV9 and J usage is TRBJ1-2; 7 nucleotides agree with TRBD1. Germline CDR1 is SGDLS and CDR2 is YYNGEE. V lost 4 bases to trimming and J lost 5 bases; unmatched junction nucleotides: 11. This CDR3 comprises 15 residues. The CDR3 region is CASSTLDRPEYGYTF. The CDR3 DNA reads TGTGCCAGCAGCACCTTGGACAGGCCAGAGTATGGCTACACCTTC.

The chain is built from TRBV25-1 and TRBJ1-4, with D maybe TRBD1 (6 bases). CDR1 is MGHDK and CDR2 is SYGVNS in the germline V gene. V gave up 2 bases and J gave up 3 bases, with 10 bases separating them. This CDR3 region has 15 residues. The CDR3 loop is CASSEPGAANEKLFF. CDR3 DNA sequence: TGTGCCAGCAGTGAACCAGGGGCAGCTAATGAAAAACTGTTTTTT.

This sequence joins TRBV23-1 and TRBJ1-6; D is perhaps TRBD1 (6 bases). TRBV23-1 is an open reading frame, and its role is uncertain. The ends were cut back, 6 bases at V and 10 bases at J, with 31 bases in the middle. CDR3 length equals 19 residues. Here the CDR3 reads CASSSQIDLVQGTGSPLHF. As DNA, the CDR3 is TGCGCCAGCAGCAGTCAAATTGATCTGGTCCAGGGGACGGGGTCACCCCTCCACTTT.

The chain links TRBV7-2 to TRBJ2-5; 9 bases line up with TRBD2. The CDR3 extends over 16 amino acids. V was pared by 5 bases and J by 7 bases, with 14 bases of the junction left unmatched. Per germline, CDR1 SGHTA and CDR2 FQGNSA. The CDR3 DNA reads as TGTGCCAGCAGCGCGGGAGGGGCTTCGAGGACCGGGACCCAGTACTTC. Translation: CASSAGGASRTGTQYF.

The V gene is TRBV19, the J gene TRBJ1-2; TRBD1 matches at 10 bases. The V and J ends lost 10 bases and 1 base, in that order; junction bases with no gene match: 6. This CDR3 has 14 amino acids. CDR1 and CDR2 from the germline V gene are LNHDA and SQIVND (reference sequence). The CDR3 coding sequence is TGTGCCACTCGGGACAGGGGTGGTAACTATGGCTACACCTTC. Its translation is CATRDRGGNYGYTF.

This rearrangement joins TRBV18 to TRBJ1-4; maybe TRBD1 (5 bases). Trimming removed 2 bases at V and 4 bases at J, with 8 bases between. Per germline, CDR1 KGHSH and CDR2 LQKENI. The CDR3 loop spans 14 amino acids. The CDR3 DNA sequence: TGTGCCAGCTCACCATCGGGGGTTAATGAAAAACTGTTTTTT. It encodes CASSPSGVNEKLFF.

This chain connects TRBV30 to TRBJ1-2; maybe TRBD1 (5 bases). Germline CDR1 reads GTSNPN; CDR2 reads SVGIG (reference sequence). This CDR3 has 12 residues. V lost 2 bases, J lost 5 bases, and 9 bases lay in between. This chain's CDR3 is CAWSPDRYGYTF. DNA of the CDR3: TGTGCCTGGAGTCCCGACAGATATGGCTACACCTTC.

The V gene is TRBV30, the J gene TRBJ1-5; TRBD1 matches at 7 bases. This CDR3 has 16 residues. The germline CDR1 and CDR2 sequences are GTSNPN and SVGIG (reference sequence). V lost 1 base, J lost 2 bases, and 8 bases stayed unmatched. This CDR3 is CAWSGAGGNRNQPQHF. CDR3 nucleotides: TGTGCCTGGAGTGGAGCAGGGGGGAATCGCAATCAGCCCCAGCATTTT.

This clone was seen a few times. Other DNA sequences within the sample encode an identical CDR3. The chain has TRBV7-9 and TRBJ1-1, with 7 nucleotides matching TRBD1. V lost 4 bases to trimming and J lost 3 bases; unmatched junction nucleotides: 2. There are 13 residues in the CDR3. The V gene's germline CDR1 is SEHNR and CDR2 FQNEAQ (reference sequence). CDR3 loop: CASSSGQHTEAFF. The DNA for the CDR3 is TGTGCCAGCAGCTCGGGACAGCACACTGAAGCTTTCTTT.

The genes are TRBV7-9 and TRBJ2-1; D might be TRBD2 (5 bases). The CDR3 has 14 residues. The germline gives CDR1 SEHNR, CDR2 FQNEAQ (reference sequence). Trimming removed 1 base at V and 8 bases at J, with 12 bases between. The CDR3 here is CASSLGGVRDEQFF. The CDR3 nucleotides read TGTGCCAGCAGCTTAGGGGGAGTTAGAGATGAGCAGTTCTTC.

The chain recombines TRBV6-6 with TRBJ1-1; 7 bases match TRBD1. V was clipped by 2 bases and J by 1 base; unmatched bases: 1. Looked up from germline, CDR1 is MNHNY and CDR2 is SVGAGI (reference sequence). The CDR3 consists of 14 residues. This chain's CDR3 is CASSYPGGNTEAFF. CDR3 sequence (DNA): TGTGCCAGCAGTTACCCAGGGGGGAACACTGAAGCTTTCTTT.

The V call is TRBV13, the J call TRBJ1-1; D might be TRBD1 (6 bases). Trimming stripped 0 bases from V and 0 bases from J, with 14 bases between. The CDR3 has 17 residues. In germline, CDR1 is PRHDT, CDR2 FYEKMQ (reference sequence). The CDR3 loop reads CASSLGRTGNMNTEAFF. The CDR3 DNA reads TGTGCCAGCAGCTTAGGCCGCACAGGGAATATGAACACTGAAGCTTTCTTT.

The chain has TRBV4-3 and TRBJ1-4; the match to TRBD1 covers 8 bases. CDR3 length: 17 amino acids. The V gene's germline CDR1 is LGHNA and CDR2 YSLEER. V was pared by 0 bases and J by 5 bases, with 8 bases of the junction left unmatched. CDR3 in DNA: TGCGCCAGCAGCCAAGAACCTCGGACAGGGTCGAATGAAAAACTGTTTTTT. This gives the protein CASSQEPRTGSNEKLFF.

The CDR3 loop is CASSLDLAGGRDEQYF. For the CDR3, the DNA is TGTGCCAGCAGCTTAGACCTAGCGGGGGGGAGGGACGAGCAGTACTTC. The V and J genes are TRBV7-2 and TRBJ2-7, with TRBD2 identical over 12 bases. The CDR3 is made up of 16 amino acids. The germline gives CDR1 SGHTA, CDR2 FQGNSA. The junction had 6 bases not matched to a gene; V was cut back by 1 base and J by 5 bases.

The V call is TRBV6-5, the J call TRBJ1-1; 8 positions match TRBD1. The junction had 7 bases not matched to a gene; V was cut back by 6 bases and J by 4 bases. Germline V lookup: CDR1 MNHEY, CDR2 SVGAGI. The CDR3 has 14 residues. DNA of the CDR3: TGTGCCAGCAGGGACCAGGGGGCTAGCACTGAAGCTTTCTTT. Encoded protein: CASRDQGASTEAFF.